Each of the 27 T cell receptor beta chains below was sequenced from the same sample in a study of blood T cells in healthy people across ages. Primed by a sample-barcoded 5' primer and a J-beta primer mix, a second PCR proceeded for about 6 to 11 cycles. MiXCR was run by TCRdb on the 5' RACE reads, yielding one entry per CDR3 protein. The top ten hold approximately 7.9% of the sample, which has 1.2 million to 1.5 million distinct CDR3 sequences, around 39% seen once. The sequencing input was blood. The receptor source for this set is a woman under 30 in good health.

This clonotype has just a few counts. The V and J genes are TRBV10-3 and TRBJ1-6, with D maybe TRBD1 (5 bases). V lost 3 bases and J 4 bases, leaving 13 bases between the germline ends. There are 16 residues in the CDR3. Germline V gene data show CDR1 as ENHRY and CDR2 as SYGVKD. DNA of the CDR3: TGTGCCATCAGTGACCAAGGGAGGGGTTATAATTCACCCCTCCACTTT. Amino acid sequence: CAISDQGRGYNSPLHF.

A remark on this clonotype: Its ends do not fully match the called genes, so a read error is possible. The rearrangement joins TRBV4-2 to TRBJ2-1; 9 bases are a match to TRBD2. The germline V gene has CDR1 LGHNA and CDR2 YNFKEQ. The CDR3 has 15 amino acids. CDR3 protein: CASTLTSGSFNEQFF. The CDR3 nucleotides are TGTGCCAGCACCTTAACTAGCGGGTCCTTCAATGAGCAGTTCTTC.

The chain carries TRBV20-1 and TRBJ2-1; perhaps TRBD1 as D (6 bases). The V gene lost 4 bases and the J gene lost 8 bases, with 9 bases spanning the gap. The germline V gene encodes CDR1 DFQATT and CDR2 SNEGSKA (reference sequence). This CDR3 has 11 residues. The CDR3 spells CSAKDRYEQFF. The DNA of the CDR3 is TGCAGTGCTAAGGACAGATATGAGCAGTTCTTC.

This clonotype was observed at least ten times. The chain combines TRBV28 with TRBJ1-6, with a weak D call TRBD1 (5 bases). The CDR3 loop spans 15 amino acids. The V gene lost 3 bases and the J gene lost 4 bases, with 10 bases spanning the gap. Germline CDR1 reads MDHEN; CDR2 reads SYDVKM. CDR3: CASSFRTPYNSPLHF. DNA for the CDR3: TGTGCCAGCAGTTTCCGGACACCTTATAATTCACCCCTCCACTTT. The whole variable domain, remainder taken from reference TRBV28 and TRBJ1-6, is DVKVTQSSRYLVKRTGEKVFLECVQDMDHENMFWYRQDPGLGLRLIYFSYDVKMKEKGDIPEGYSVSREKKERFSLILESASTNQTSMYLCASSFRTPYNSPLHFGNGTRLTVT.

The chain uses TRBV30 and TRBJ1-5, with a tentative D call TRBD1 (5 bases). The CDR3 totals 12 residues. Germline values: CDR1 GTSNPN, CDR2 SVGIG (reference sequence). V was trimmed by 7 bases and J by 3 bases, leaving 10 bases between them. The CDR3 DNA reads as TGTGCCTCGGGACGGTTCAATCAGCCCCAGCATTTT. This gives the protein CASGRFNQPQHF.

This clonotype was found once. Sequence at one end of the junction differs from germline and may be a read error. This chain uses TRBV7-2 with TRBJ1-5; no reliable D call. Germline V lookup: CDR1 SGHTA, CDR2 FQGNSA. This CDR3 region has 15 residues. In DNA form, the CDR3 reads TGTGCCAGCAGCCCGCGGGCCCTGGGGAATCGGCCCCAGCATTTT. Translated: CASSPRALGNRPQHF.

V is TRBV12-3 or TRBV12-4 and J is TRBJ1-5; 7 bases map to TRBD1. V was clipped by 5 bases and J by 6 bases; unmatched bases: 10. There are 15 residues in the CDR3. The CDR3 nucleotides are TGTGCCAGCAGTAGCCCAACAGGGGCTCGTCAGCCCCAGCATTTT. This codes for CASSSPTGARQPQHF.

The chain employs TRBV12-3 or TRBV12-4 and TRBJ2-4; 7 bases match TRBD1. V was pared by 1 base and J by 7 bases, with 7 bases of the junction left unmatched. This CDR3 is 15 amino acids long. Here the CDR3 DNA reads TGTGCCAGCAGTTTAGAACAGGGGCAGGGTAACATTCAGTACTTC. This translates into CASSLEQGQGNIQYF.

This chain uses TRBV5-6 with TRBJ2-5; no definite D call. V lost 4 bases, J lost 2 bases, and 12 bases lay in between. Looked up from germline, CDR1 is SGHDT and CDR2 is YYEEEE. CDR3 length equals 14 residues. The CDR3 loop is CASSVVGRQETQYF. In DNA form, the CDR3 reads TGTGCCAGCAGCGTGGTGGGCAGACAAGAGACCCAGTACTTC. Full variable domain (remainder filled in from reference TRBV5-6 and TRBJ2-5): DAGVTQSPTHLIKTRGQQVTLRCSPKSGHDTVSWYQQALGQGPQFIFQYYEEEERQRGNFPDRFSGHQFPNYSSELNVNALLLGDSALYLCASSVVGRQETQYFGPGTRLLVL.

This chain joins TRBV27 and TRBJ2-2; TRBD1 matches 7 bases. V was pared by 5 bases and J by 6 bases, with 9 bases of the junction left unmatched. Germline V gives CDR1 MNHEY, CDR2 SMNVEV (reference sequence). The CDR3 covers 15 residues. CDR3 DNA: TGTGCCAGCAGTGCCGACAGGGTGAGGTCCGGGGAGCTGTTTTTT. As protein: CASSADRVRSGELFF.

The chain couples TRBV28 to TRBJ2-3, with 9 bases identical to TRBD2. J gave up 4 bases and V 6 bases, and 8 bases lay outside the gene matches. Germline loops: CDR1 MDHEN, CDR2 SYDVKM. CDR3 size: 15 residues. The CDR3 loop is CASSLAGVGADTQYF. CDR3 nucleotides: TGTGCCAGCAGCTTAGCGGGAGTAGGGGCAGATACGCAGTATTTT. Filled out from reference TRBV28 and TRBJ2-3, the complete variable domain reads DVKVTQSSRYLVKRTGEKVFLECVQDMDHENMFWYRQDPGLGLRLIYFSYDVKMKEKGDIPEGYSVSREKKERFSLILESASTNQTSMYLCASSLAGVGADTQYFGPGTRLTVL.

Only a few counts were recorded for this clonotype. The chain joins TRBV6-5 to TRBJ1-2; D may be TRBD1 (6 bases). From germline, CDR1 is MNHEY and CDR2 SVGAGI. The CDR3 sequence is 14 residues long. The V end lost 5 bases, the J end lost 5 bases, and 15 bases lay between the germline ends. Here the CDR3 reads CASSARGARYGYTF. The CDR3 bases are TGTGCCAGCAGTGCAAGGGGGGCGCGATATGGCTACACCTTC.

This clonotype has a handful of counts. This chain uses TRBV5-5 with TRBJ2-2; 12 bases are shared with TRBD2. Germline values: CDR1 SGHKS, CDR2 YYEKEE (reference sequence). The CDR3 covers 15 residues. V gave up 4 bases and J gave up 4 bases; unmatched junction bases: 2. The CDR3 DNA follows: TGTGCCAGCAGCCTAGCGGGGGGGAGCACCGGGGAGCTGTTTTTT. It translates to CASSLAGGSTGELFF.

In this sample, this clonotype turned up a few times. V and J are TRBV6-5 and TRBJ2-3; the match to TRBD1 covers 9 bases. With 1 base clipped from V and 3 bases from J, the junction kept 5 bases outside the gene matches. This CDR3 has 16 residues. Germline assignment: CDR1 MNHEY and CDR2 SVGAGI. As DNA, the CDR3 is TGTGCCAGCAGTTACTTGGGGACAGGGTTGACAGATACGCAGTATTTT. Translated: CASSYLGTGLTDTQYF.

This chain uses TRBV5-1 with TRBJ2-1, with 8 bases aligning to TRBD1. With V trimmed by 2 bases and J by 9 bases, 7 bases remained unmatched. This CDR3 contains 14 residues. Germline lookup yields CDR1 SGHRS and CDR2 YFSETQ. The CDR3 loop reads CASSFSQGVSEQFF. CDR3 DNA: TGCGCCAGCAGCTTTTCACAGGGGGTGAGTGAGCAGTTCTTC.

V usage is TRBV6-5 and J usage is TRBJ1-5, with 10 positions matching TRBD1. The trim removed 6 bases at V and 5 bases at J, leaving 7 bases unmatched. The germline gives CDR1 MNHEY, CDR2 SVGAGI. This CDR3 contains 15 residues. CDR3 loop: CASSRAGTGDQPQHF. CDR3 sequence (DNA): TGTGCCAGCAGCCGGGCCGGGACAGGGGATCAGCCCCAGCATTTT.

This clonotype was counted a few times. The genes are TRBV20-1 and TRBJ1-4, with 10 bases that match TRBD1. Trimming at V came to 0 bases and at J to 3 bases, leaving 13 bases not matched to a gene. The CDR3 sequence is 19 residues long. Germline lookup yields CDR1 DFQATT and CDR2 SNEGSKA (reference sequence). CDR3 residues: CSAREVGQGLFTANEKLFF. The CDR3 region has the DNA TGCAGTGCTAGAGAGGTGGGACAGGGGCTTTTTACAGCTAATGAAAAACTGTTTTTT.

This clonotype was counted only a few times. The chain has TRBV11-2 and TRBJ2-7; 8 bases fit TRBD2. J lost 4 bases, V lost 5 bases, and 13 bases had no gene match. Germline V CDR1 and CDR2: SGHAT, FQNNGV. This CDR3 region has 16 residues. CDR3 loop: CASSPPDRGGGYEQYF. CDR3 nucleotides: TGTGCCAGCAGCCCACCTGACCGGGGGGGAGGATACGAGCAGTACTTC.

The rearrangement links TRBV7-6 to TRBJ2-1; 8 bases are a match to TRBD1. The CDR3 consists of 17 residues. Germline lookup yields CDR1 SGHVS and CDR2 FNYEAQ. V lost 1 base and J lost 2; bases outside the gene matches: 7. This chain's CDR3 is CASSLVSGQGTYNEQFF. CDR3 DNA: TGTGCCAGCAGCTTAGTAAGCGGACAGGGAACCTACAATGAGCAGTTCTTC.

In its sample, this clonotype was seen a few times. This chain links TRBV6-1 with TRBJ1-1, with 9 bases matching TRBD1. Unmatched junction bases numbered 0, after V lost 6 bases and J lost 1 base. The CDR3 contains 13 residues. Germline CDR1 and CDR2: MNHNS and SASEGT. CDR3 residues: CASRQGANTEAFF. CDR3 coding DNA: TGTGCCAGCAGACAGGGGGCGAACACTGAAGCTTTCTTT.

Points on this clonotype: A read error may produce the germline difference seen at one junction end. The chain has TRBV7-6 and TRBJ2-5, with 7 bases fitting TRBD2. The CDR3 extends over 16 amino acids. CDR1 SGHVS and CDR2 FNYEAQ come from the germline V gene. The CDR3 DNA follows: TGCGCCAGCAGCTCAGAATTGGGCGGGAGAAGTGAGACCCAGTACTTC. It translates to CASSSELGGRSETQYF.

The chain has TRBV6-1 and TRBJ2-4; D possibly corresponds to TRBD1 (5 bases). The CDR3 is 15 residues long. Germline CDR1 is MNHNS and CDR2 is SASEGT. Trimming removed 0 bases from V and 13 bases from J, with 19 bases in between. CDR3 sequence reads: CASSEAWQGLGEQYF. The CDR3 DNA follows: TGTGCCAGCAGTGAAGCTTGGCAGGGATTGGGTGAGCAGTACTTC.

The chain carries TRBV28 and TRBJ2-7; D possibly corresponds to TRBD1 (5 bases). The V gene lost 3 bases and the J gene lost 2 bases, with 14 bases spanning the gap. The germline V gene encodes CDR1 MDHEN and CDR2 SYDVKM. The CDR3 extends over 15 amino acids. CDR3 loop: CASSFPQGGTYEQYF. DNA of the CDR3: TGTGCCAGCAGTTTCCCGCAGGGCGGAACCTACGAGCAGTACTTC.

Only a few counts were recorded for this clonotype. The chain carries TRBV5-1 and TRBJ2-6; D is unresolved. The CDR3 sequence is 12 residues long. From germline, CDR1 is SGHRS and CDR2 YFSETQ. V shed 0 bases and J shed 11 bases, with 6 bases lying between them. CDR3 DNA sequence: TGCGCCAGCAGCTTGGACTTGGACGTCCTGACTTTC. This codes for CASSLDLDVLTF.

This chain links TRBV6-5 with TRBJ2-7; D uncertain. This CDR3 has 15 amino acids. Germline CDR1 MNHEY, CDR2 SVGAGI. V was clipped by 0 bases and J by 0 bases, with 9 bases between them. This CDR3 reads CASSYSLSSSYEQYF. The CDR3 bases are TGTGCCAGCAGTTACTCACTCTCTTCCTCCTACGAGCAGTACTTC.

This chain connects TRBV10-1 to TRBJ2-1; 9 bases map to TRBD2. The CDR3 sequence is 14 residues long. V lost 8 bases, J lost 8 bases, and 10 bases stayed unmatched. From germline, CDR1 is WNHNN and CDR2 SYGVQD (reference sequence). Written as DNA, the CDR3 is TGCGCCAGCGGTAGCGGGGGTATCTTTGATGAGCAGTTCTTC. Translated, it gives CASGSGGIFDEQFF.

This chain joins TRBV20-1 and TRBJ2-5, with D possibly being TRBD2 (7 bases). This CDR3 spans 17 amino acids. Trimming stripped 0 bases from V and 2 bases from J, with 19 bases between. CDR1 and CDR2 from the germline V gene are DFQATT and SNEGSKA (reference sequence). The CDR3 nucleotides are TGCAGTGCTAGAGATCCCAGGGGCGGGAGCCAGCAAGAGACCCAGTACTTC. Its translation is CSARDPRGGSQQETQYF.